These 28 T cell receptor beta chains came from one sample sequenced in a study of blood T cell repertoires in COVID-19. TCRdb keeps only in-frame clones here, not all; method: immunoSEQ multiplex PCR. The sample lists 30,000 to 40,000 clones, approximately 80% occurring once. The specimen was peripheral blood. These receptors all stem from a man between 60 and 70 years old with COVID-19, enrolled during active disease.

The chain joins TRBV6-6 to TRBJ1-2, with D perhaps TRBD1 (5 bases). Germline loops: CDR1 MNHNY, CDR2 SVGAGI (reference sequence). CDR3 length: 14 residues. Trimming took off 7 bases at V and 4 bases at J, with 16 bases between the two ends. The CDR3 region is CASTAGPSLYGYTF. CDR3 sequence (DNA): TGTGCCAGCACGGCAGGGCCCTCTCTCTATGGCTACACCTTC.

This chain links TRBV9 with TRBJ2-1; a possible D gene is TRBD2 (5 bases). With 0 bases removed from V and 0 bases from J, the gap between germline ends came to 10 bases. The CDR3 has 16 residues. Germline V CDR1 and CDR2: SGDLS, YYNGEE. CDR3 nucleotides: TGTGCCAGCAGCGTAGATCCGGGGAGCTCCTACAATGAGCAGTTCTTC. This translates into CASSVDPGSSYNEQFF.

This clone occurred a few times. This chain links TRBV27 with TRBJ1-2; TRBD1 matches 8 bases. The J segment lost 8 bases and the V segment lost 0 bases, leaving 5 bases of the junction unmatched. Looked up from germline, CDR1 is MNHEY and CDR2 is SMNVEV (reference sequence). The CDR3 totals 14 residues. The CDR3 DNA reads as TGTGCCAGCAGTTTATCGTTACAGGGGGAAGGCTACACCTTC. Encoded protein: CASSLSLQGEGYTF.

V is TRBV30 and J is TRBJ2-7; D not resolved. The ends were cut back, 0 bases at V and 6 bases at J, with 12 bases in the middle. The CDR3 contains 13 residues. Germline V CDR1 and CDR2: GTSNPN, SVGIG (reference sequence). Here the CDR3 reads CAWSVQFRGEQYF. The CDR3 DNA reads TGTGCCTGGAGTGTACAATTTCGCGGCGAGCAGTACTTC.

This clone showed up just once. CDR3 sequence (DNA): TGTGCCAGCAGCTTAGATGGGACTAGCGTAAAACCCTACAATGAGCAGTTCTTC. Translation: CASSLDGTSVKPYNEQFF. This sequence joins TRBV7-3 and TRBJ2-1; 10 bases match TRBD2. CDR1 SGHTA and CDR2 FQGTGA come from the germline V gene. After removal of 2 bases from V and 2 bases from J, the junction contained 9 bases not matched to a gene. The CDR3 is 18 residues long.

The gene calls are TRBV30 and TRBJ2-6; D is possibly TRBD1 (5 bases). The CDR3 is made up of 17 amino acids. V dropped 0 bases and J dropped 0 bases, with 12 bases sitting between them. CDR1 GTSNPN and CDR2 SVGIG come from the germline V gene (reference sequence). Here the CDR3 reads CAWSVSQGISGANVLTF. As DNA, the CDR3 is TGTGCCTGGAGTGTTAGTCAGGGTATCTCTGGGGCCAACGTCCTGACTTTC.

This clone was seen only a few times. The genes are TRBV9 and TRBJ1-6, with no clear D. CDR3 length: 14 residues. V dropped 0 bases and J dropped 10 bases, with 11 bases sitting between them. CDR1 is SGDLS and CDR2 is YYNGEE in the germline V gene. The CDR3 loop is CASSVEEFGSPLHF. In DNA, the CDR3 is TGTGCCAGCAGCGTAGAGGAGTTCGGATCACCCCTCCACTTT.

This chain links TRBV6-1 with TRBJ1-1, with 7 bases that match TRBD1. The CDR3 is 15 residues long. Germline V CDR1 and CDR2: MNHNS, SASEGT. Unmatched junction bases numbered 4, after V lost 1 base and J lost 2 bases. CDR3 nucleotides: TGTGCCAGCAGTGAAGAGATAGGGGGCAACACTGAAGCTTTCTTT. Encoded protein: CASSEEIGGNTEAFF.

The CDR3 here is CASSPSGTDYGYTF. The CDR3 DNA is TGTGCCAGCTCACCATCCGGGACAGACTATGGCTACACCTTC. The chain combines TRBV18 with TRBJ1-2; 7 nucleotides match TRBD1. The ends lost 2 bases at V and 3 bases at J; junction bases unmatched: 3. The germline V gene encodes CDR1 KGHSH and CDR2 LQKENI. This CDR3 contains 14 residues.

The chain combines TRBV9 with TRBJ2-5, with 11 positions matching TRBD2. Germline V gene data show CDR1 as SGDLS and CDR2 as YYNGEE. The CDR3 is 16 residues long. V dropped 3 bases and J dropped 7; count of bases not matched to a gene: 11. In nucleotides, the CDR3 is TGTGCCAGCAGCGAGGGACTAGCGGAGCTAGGGGGGACCCAGTACTTC. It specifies CASSEGLAELGGTQYF.

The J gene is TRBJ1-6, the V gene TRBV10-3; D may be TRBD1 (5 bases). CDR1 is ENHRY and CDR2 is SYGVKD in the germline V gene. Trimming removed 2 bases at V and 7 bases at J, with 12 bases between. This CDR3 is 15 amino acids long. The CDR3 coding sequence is TGTGCCATCAGTGAGGGGGCTGCCCCCAATTCACCCCTCCACTTT. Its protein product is CAISEGAAPNSPLHF.

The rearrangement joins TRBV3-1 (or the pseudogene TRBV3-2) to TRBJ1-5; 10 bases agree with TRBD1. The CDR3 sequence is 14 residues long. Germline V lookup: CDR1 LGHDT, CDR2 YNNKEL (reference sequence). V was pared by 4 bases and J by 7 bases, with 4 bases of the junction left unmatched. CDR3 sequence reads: CASSLGTGDQPQHF. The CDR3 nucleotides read TGTGCCAGCAGCCTCGGGACAGGGGACCAGCCCCAGCATTTT.

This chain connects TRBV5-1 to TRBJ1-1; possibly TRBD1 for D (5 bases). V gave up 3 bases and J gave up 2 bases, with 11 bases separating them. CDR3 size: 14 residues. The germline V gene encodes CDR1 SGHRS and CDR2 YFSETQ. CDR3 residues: CASSSLRGNTEAFF. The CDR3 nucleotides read TGCGCCAGCAGCTCCCTTAGGGGCAACACTGAAGCTTTCTTT.

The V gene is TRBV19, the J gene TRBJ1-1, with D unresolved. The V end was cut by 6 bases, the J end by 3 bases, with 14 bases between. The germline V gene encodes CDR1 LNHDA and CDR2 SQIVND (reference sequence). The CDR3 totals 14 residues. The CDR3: CASRPPSRDTEAFF. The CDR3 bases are TGTGCCAGTAGACCCCCTAGCCGGGACACTGAAGCTTTCTTT. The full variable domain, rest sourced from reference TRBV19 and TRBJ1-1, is DGGITQSPKYLFRKEGQNVTLSCEQNLNHDAMYWYRQDPGQGLRLIYYSQIVNDFQKGDIAEGYSVSREKKESFPLTVTSAQKNPTAFYLCASRPPSRDTEAFFGQGTRLTVV.

CDR3 bases: TGTGCCAGCAGCTCGACTCAAGAGACCCAGTACTTC. It codes for CASSSTQETQYF. The genes are TRBV7-6 and TRBJ2-5, with D uncertain. V lost 4 bases to trimming and J lost 2 bases, with 5 bases between them. Germline assignment: CDR1 SGHVS and CDR2 FNYEAQ. The CDR3 runs to 12 residues.

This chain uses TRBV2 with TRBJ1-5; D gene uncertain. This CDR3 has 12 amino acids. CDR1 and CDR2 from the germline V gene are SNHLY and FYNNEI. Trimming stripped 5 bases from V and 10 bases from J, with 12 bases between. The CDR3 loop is CASSLGVDPQHF. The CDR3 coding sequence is TGTGCCAGCAGTCTGGGAGTCGATCCCCAGCATTTT.

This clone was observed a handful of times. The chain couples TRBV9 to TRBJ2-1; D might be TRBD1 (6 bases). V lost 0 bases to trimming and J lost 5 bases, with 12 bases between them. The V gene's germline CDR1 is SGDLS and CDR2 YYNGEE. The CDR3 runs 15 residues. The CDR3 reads CASSVDGQPNNEQFF. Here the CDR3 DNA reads TGTGCCAGCAGCGTAGACGGACAGCCTAACAATGAGCAGTTCTTC. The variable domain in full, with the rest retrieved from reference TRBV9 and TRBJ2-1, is DSGVTQTPKHLITATGQRVTLRCSPRSGDLSVYWYQQSLDQGLQFLIQYYNGEERAKGNILERFSAQQFPDLHSELNLSSLELGDSALYFCASSVDGQPNNEQFFGPGTRLTVL.

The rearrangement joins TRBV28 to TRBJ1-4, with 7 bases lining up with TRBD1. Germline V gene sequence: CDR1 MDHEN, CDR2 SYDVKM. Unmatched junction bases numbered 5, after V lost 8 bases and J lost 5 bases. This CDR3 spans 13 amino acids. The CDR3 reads CASLRQGNEKLFF. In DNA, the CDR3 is TGTGCCAGCTTAAGACAGGGAAATGAAAAACTGTTTTTT.

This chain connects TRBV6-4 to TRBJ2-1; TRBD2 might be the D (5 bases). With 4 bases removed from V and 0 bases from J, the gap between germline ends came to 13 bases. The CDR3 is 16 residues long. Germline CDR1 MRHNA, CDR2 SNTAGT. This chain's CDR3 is CASSVEGPSSYNEQFF. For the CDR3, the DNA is TGTGCCAGCAGTGTAGAGGGCCCTAGCTCCTACAATGAGCAGTTCTTC.

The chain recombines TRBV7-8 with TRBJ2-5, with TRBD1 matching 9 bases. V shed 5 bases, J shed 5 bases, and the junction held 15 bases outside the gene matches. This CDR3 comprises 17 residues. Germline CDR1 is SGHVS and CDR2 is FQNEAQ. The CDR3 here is CASSLSTGTGTRETQYF. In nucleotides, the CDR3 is TGTGCCAGCAGCCTCTCCACGGGGACAGGGACACGGGAGACCCAGTACTTC. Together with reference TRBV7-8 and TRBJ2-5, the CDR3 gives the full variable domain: GAGVSQSPRYKVAKRGQDVALRCDPISGHVSLFWYQQALGQGPEFLTYFQNEAQLDKSGLPSDRFFAERPEGSVSTLKIQRTQQEDSAVYLCASSLSTGTGTRETQYFGPGTRLLVL.

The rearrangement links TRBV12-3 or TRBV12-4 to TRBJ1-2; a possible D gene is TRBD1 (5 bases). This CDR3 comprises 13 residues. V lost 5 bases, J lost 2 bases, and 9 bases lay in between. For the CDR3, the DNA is TGTGCCAGCAGTCCCGGACAAAACTATGGCTACACCTTC. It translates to CASSPGQNYGYTF.

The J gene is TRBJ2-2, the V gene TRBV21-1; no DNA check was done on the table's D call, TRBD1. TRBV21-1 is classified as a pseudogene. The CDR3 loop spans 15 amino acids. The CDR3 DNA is TGTGCCAGCAGCGCCAGGGACAGTTTCACCGGGGAGCTGTTTTTT. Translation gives CASSARDSFTGELFF.

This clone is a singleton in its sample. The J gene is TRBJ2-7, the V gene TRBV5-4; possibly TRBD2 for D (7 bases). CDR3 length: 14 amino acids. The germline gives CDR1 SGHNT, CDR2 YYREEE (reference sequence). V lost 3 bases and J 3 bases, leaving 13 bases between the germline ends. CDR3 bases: TGTGCCAGCAGCTGGGGGGGCTTACGCTACGAGCAGTACTTC. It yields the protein CASSWGGLRYEQYF.

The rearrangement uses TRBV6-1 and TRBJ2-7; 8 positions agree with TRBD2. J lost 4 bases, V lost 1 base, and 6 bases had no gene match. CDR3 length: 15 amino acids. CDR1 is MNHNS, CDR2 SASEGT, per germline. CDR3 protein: CASSEGWAGGYEQYF. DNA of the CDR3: TGTGCCAGCAGTGAAGGCTGGGCGGGAGGATACGAGCAGTACTTC.

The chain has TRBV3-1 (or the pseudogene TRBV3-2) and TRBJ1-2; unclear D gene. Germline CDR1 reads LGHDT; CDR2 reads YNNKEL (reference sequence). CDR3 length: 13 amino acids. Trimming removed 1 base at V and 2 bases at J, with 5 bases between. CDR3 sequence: CASSQVENYGYTF. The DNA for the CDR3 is TGTGCCAGCAGCCAAGTGGAGAACTATGGCTACACCTTC.

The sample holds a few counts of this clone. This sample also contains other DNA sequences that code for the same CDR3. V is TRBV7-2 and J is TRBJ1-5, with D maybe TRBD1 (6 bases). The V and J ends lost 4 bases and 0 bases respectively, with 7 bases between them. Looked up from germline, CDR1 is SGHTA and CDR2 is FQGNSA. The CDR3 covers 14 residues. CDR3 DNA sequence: TGTGCCAGCAGCTCGGACAGTAGCAATCAGCCCCAGCATTTT. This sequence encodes CASSSDSSNQPQHF.

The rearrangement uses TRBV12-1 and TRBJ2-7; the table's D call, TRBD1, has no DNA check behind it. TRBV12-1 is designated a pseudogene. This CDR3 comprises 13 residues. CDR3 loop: CASSPGTAYEQYF. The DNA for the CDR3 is TGTGCCAGCAGCCCCGGGACAGCCTACGAGCAGTACTTC.

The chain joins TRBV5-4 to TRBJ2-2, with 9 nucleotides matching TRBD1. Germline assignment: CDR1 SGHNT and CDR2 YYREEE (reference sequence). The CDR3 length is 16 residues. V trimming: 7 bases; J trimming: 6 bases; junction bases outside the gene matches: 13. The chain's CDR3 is CASGKQGAVFAGELFF. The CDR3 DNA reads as TGTGCCAGCGGTAAACAGGGGGCTGTATTTGCCGGGGAGCTGTTTTTT.